This TCR beta chain appears in the sequencing data of a study of cytotoxic CD8 clonotypes in ibrutinib-treated CLL. Study-wide points: There were few public clonotypes, and on treatment they contracted or stayed stable.

CDR3 size: 15 residues. V lost 8 bases and J lost 2; bases outside the gene matches: 9. In germline, CDR1 is MDHEN, CDR2 SYDVKM. As to this clone: The antigen is undetermined.

The table came from immunoSEQ multiplex PCR; TCRdb's copy has only in-frame clones and leaves some out. This table has 65,000 to 80,000 clones, over 65% appearing once. The sequencing used PBMCs, collected after 24 months of ibrutinib treatment. The receptor was derived from a human donor with chronic lymphocytic leukemia. V usage is TRBV28 and J usage is TRBJ2-3; 8 bases map to TRBD2. The DNA for the CDR3 is TGTGCCAGCGGGAGCGGGAGTCGGAACACAGATACGCAGTATTTT. Amino acids: CASGSGSRNTDTQYF.